This passage covers 5 T cell receptor beta chains from one sample sequenced in a study of human T cells and chemical hapten exposure. It was from unfractionated whole blood that total RNA was extracted. One entry per CDR3 protein results from TCRdb running MiXCR on the 5' RACE reads. Of some 150,000 distinct CDR3 sequences in the sample, around 4% were seen once. All receptors derive from a female donor in good health.

This clonotype was seen many times. The chain employs TRBV10-2 and TRBJ1-1; D is undetermined. The ends were cut back, 4 bases at V and 0 bases at J, with 12 bases in the middle. The germline CDR1 and CDR2 sequences are WSHSY and SAAADI. This CDR3 contains 15 residues. The CDR3: CASSGGRYMNTEAFF. In DNA form, the CDR3 reads TGCGCCAGCAGTGGAGGTAGATACATGAACACTGAAGCTTTCTTT.

There are many counts of this clonotype. This CDR3 is CASTSLPATDTQYF. The CDR3 DNA follows: TGTGCCAGCACTTCCCTGCCAGCCACAGATACGCAGTATTTT. The chain recombines TRBV2 with TRBJ2-3; D unclear. CDR3 length: 14 residues. Germline V lookup: CDR1 SNHLY, CDR2 FYNNEI. The V end was cut by 7 bases, the J end by 2 bases, with 13 bases between.

This clonotype came up many times. J is TRBJ2-1 and V is TRBV29-1; TRBD1 aligns across 8 bases. Germline CDR1 SQVTM, CDR2 ANQGSEA. The CDR3 runs 15 residues. The ends lost 7 bases at V and 0 bases at J; junction bases unmatched: 8. CDR3: CSGGQGPSSYNEQFF. DNA of the CDR3: TGCAGCGGCGGACAGGGTCCCTCCTCCTACAATGAGCAGTTCTTC.

This clonotype was recorded at least ten times. The V and J genes are TRBV6-5 and TRBJ2-7; D is unclear. V was shortened by 4 bases and J by 3 bases, with 10 bases between the two germline ends. Germline loops: CDR1 MNHEY, CDR2 SVGAGI. There are 13 residues in the CDR3. The CDR3 protein is CASSSPDHYEQYF. The CDR3 DNA reads TGTGCCAGCAGTTCTCCCGACCACTACGAGCAGTACTTC.

Worth noting for this clonotype: It may be a read error: a sequence one base away is much more abundant. The rearrangement uses TRBV19 and TRBJ2-7; TRBD1 is a possible D gene (5 bases). Germline CDR1 reads LNHDA; CDR2 reads SQIVND (reference sequence). The V and J ends lost 4 bases and 7 bases respectively, with 14 bases between them. CDR3 size: 13 residues. CDR3 coding DNA: TGTGCCAGTAGTAAGACCAGGGAACTAGAGCAGTACTTC. The encoded protein is CASSKTRELEQYF. The full variable domain, in which reference TRBV19 and TRBJ2-7 provide the parts outside the CDR3, is DGGITQSPKYLFRKEGQNVTLSCEQNLNHDAMYWYRQDPGQGLRLIYYSQIVNDFQKGDIAEGYSVSREKKESFPLTVTSAQKNPTAFYLCASSKTRELEQYFGPGTRLTVT.